The T cell receptor (beta chain) described here comes from a study of blood T cell repertoires in COVID-19. Looking at the study overall: COVID-19 samples, acute and convalescent, were from the United States, Italy and Spain. PBMCs, B-cell-depleted T cells, or T cells were the source of the cDNA or gDNA that made up the material.

The CDR3 is 15 amino acids. Deletions cut 6 bases from V and 3 bases from J, with 15 bases between. CDR1 and CDR2 from the germline V gene are LGHDT and YNNKEL (reference sequence). This clone showed up just once. Authors' processing steps: Reference gene primer amplification in the assay estimated nucleated cell counts. Measured with immunoSEQ multiplex PCR; TCRdb has only the in-frame clones, and not every one. D and trimming were read from the DNA, whereas the V and J calls and clone size are those reported in that table. The data contain under 100,000 clones, about 87% of them singletons. The sample comprised peripheral blood. This receptor was taken from a man in his forties with acute or convalescent COVID-19. The chain joins TRBV3-1 (or the pseudogene TRBV3-2) to TRBJ1-3; a possible D gene is TRBD1 (5 bases). DNA for the CDR3: TGTGCCAGCAGACCTCGGGGGGTCGATGGAAACACCATATATTTT. It translates to CASRPRGVDGNTIYF.